This T cell receptor beta chain was observed in a study of blood T cell repertoires in COVID-19. At the level of the study: The samples span acute and convalescent COVID-19 from the United States, Italy and Spain. In each case, the material was cDNA or gDNA derived from T cells, B-cell-depleted T cells, or PBMCs.

Original processing notes: Counts of nucleated cells, estimated from reference gene primer amplification, were obtained. Clones were sequenced by immunoSEQ multiplex PCR, and TCRdb holds only the in-frame ones, with some missing. V and J calls and clone size are given by that table; D and trimming were obtained from the DNA. Counted here are some 230,000 clones, around 80% occurring once; the ten biggest clones make up 5% to 6.5%. Germline CDR1 is MGHRA and CDR2 is YSYEKL. The CDR3 covers 16 residues. Trimming removed 0 bases at V and 9 bases at J, with 15 bases between. This clonotype was sampled from a woman aged 55 to 70 who had recovered from COVID-19. The gene calls are TRBV4-1 and TRBJ1-6; a possible D gene is TRBD1 (5 bases). Input material: peripheral blood. The CDR3 sequence is CASSQDGGISSSPLHF. In DNA, the CDR3 is TGCGCCAGCAGCCAAGATGGGGGGATTTCTTCTTCACCCCTCCACTTT.